These 9 T cell receptor beta chains originate from one sample sequenced in a study of shared clonotypes between healthy human individuals (dated by TCRdb to 2020 to 2021). Library method: the immunoSEQ multiplex PCR assay. Not all clones reach the TCRdb copy of this immuneACCESS table, which keeps in-frame sequences only. Checked studies attribute under half of the gap to unresolved V genes and leave the rest unexplained. Here the sample has some 980,000 clones; approximately 80% occur a single time. The biggest ten clones account for over 1.3% of the sample. The sample taken for sequencing was memory CD4+ T cells sorted from blood. Sample cell subset or site, as interpreted from the label and publication: CD45RA-negative fraction. The receptors shown here come from a man younger than 30 in good health.

This clone was observed a handful of times. The rearrangement uses TRBV7-8 and TRBJ1-4; D is ambiguous. The CDR3 spans 15 residues. V shed 5 bases and J shed 5 bases, with 15 bases lying between them. Germline V CDR1 and CDR2: SGHVS, FQNEAQ. The CDR3 reads CASSPRPAENEKLFF. The CDR3 DNA is TGTGCCAGCAGCCCCAGGCCAGCCGAGAATGAAAAACTGTTTTTT. Looking up the rest from reference TRBV7-8 and TRBJ1-4 gives the full variable domain: GAGVSQSPRYKVAKRGQDVALRCDPISGHVSLFWYQQALGQGPEFLTYFQNEAQLDKSGLPSDRFFAERPEGSVSTLKIQRTQQEDSAVYLCASSPRPAENEKLFFGSGTQLSVL.

The J gene is TRBJ2-7, the V gene TRBV2; 7 nucleotides agree with TRBD2. CDR3 length: 14 residues. CDR1 is SNHLY, CDR2 FYNNEI, per germline. V lost 4 bases, J lost 1 base, and 4 bases stayed unmatched. The CDR3 DNA is TGTGCCAGCAGTGGGAGCGGGAAATCCTACGAGCAGTACTTC. This translates into CASSGSGKSYEQYF.

This chain links TRBV7-2 with TRBJ2-3; unclear D gene. The CDR3 has 14 amino acids. Trimming left V 5 bases short and J 0 bases short, with 9 bases between. CDR1 is SGHTA and CDR2 is FQGNSA in the germline V gene. Here the CDR3 DNA reads TGTGCCAGCAGCCCCATGTTGAGCACAGATACGCAGTATTTT. This gives the protein CASSPMLSTDTQYF.

This clone appeared a single time. The J gene is TRBJ2-6, the V gene TRBV2, with TRBD1 identical over 7 bases. The CDR3 runs 16 residues. CDR1 is SNHLY, CDR2 FYNNEI, per germline. V dropped 5 bases and J dropped 3; count of bases not matched to a gene: 7. The CDR3, as DNA: TGTGCCAGCAGTTCCTCTACAGGGGTTGGGGCCAACGTCCTGACTTTC. Protein: CASSSSTGVGANVLTF.

This clone was seen only a few times. This chain connects TRBV2 to TRBJ1-1; D uncertain. Germline V gene lookup returns CDR1 SNHLY and CDR2 FYNNEI. V shed 6 bases and J shed 1 base, with 15 bases lying between them. CDR3 length equals 15 residues. CDR3 sequence reads: CASSVVAGKNTEAFF. The CDR3 DNA sequence: TGTGCCAGCAGCGTCGTTGCGGGAAAGAACACTGAAGCTTTCTTT.

The CDR3 DNA is TGTGCCACCAGCAAAGCATCCGACAGGGGGACTGAAGCTTTCTTT. It codes for CATSKASDRGTEAFF. The J gene is TRBJ1-1, the V gene TRBV15, with TRBD1 matching over 9 bases. The CDR3 has 15 residues. In germline, CDR1 is LNHNV, CDR2 YYDKDF (reference sequence). V lost 4 bases and J lost 5; bases outside the gene matches: 8.

This sequence joins TRBV5-1 and TRBJ2-2, with D possibly being TRBD1 (6 bases). There are 16 residues in the CDR3. CDR1 and CDR2 (germline): SGHRS, YFSETQ. V lost 0 bases, J lost 2 bases, and 11 bases lay in between. The chain's CDR3 is CASSLGTASNTGELFF. The CDR3 DNA sequence: TGCGCCAGCAGCTTGGGGACAGCTTCAAACACCGGGGAGCTGTTTTTT. The full variable domain, with the rest looked up from reference TRBV5-1 and TRBJ2-2, is KAGVTQTPRYLIKTRGQQVTLSCSPISGHRSVSWYQQTPGQGLQFLFEYFSETQRNKGNFPGRFSGRQFSNSRSEMNVSTLELGDSALYLCASSLGTASNTGELFFGEGSRLTVL.

The CDR3 DNA follows: TGTGCCTCCGTCGGGACCGGTAAGGATACGCAGTATTTT. Translation: CASVGTGKDTQYF. J is TRBJ2-3 and V is TRBV28, with D possibly called TRBD1 or TRBD2 (5 bases each). CDR3 size: 13 residues. Germline CDR1 MDHEN, CDR2 SYDVKM. V shed 11 bases and J shed 6 bases, with 18 bases lying between them.

V and J are TRBV11-2 and TRBJ1-6, with D perhaps TRBD1 (5 bases). The germline gives CDR1 SGHAT, CDR2 FQNNGV. V lost 5 bases and J lost 8, with 13 bases in between. The CDR3 length is 14 residues. The CDR3 region is CASSNTGGDSPLHF. CDR3 nucleotides: TGTGCCAGCAGCAACACAGGTGGAGATTCACCCCTCCACTTT. The full variable domain, its missing parts supplied by reference TRBV11-2 and TRBJ1-6, is EAGVAQSPRYKIIEKRQSVAFWCNPISGHATLYWYQQILGQGPKLLIQFQNNGVVDDSQLPKDRFSAERLKGVDSTLKIQPAKLEDSAVYLCASSNTGGDSPLHFGNGTRLTVT.